The 26 T cell receptor beta chains below were found in one sample sequenced in a study of T cells in Graves' hyperthyroidism and ophthalmopathy. Using RNA transcripts as the source, TCR beta CDR3 regions were amplified. During a first-round RT-PCR of the TCR CDR3, the HTBI primer set was used. TCRdb re-called the multiplex PCR reads with MiXCR, one entry per CDR3 protein. The profile shows a few hundred thousand distinct CDR3 sequences, about 15% of them singletons. The material sequenced was blood. These receptors were taken from a woman between 18 and 30 years old with Graves' ophthalmopathy.

The chain is built from TRBV24-1 and TRBJ2-5; D ambiguous. CDR1 and CDR2 from the germline V gene are KGHDR and SFDVKD. There are 14 residues in the CDR3. V lost 7 bases and J 2 bases, leaving 13 bases between the germline ends. CDR3 coding DNA: TGTGCCACCAGCATGCCCGATCTACAAGAGACCCAGTACTTC. Protein: CATSMPDLQETQYF.

This clonotype was seen a handful of times. This rearrangement joins TRBV29-1 to TRBJ1-6; D is uncertain. CDR1 and CDR2 from the germline V gene are SQVTM and ANQGSEA. V was trimmed by 7 bases and J by 5 bases, leaving 9 bases between them. This CDR3 is 12 amino acids long. CDR3 DNA: TGCAGCGCCCTAACTAATAATTCACCCCTCCACTTT. It yields the protein CSALTNNSPLHF.

This clonotype was detected many times. The CDR3 DNA reads TGTGCCAGCAGTTTTGGGGGTCAGCCCCAGCATTTT. The encoded protein is CASSFGGQPQHF. The gene calls are TRBV12-3 or TRBV12-4 and TRBJ1-5, with a tentative D call TRBD1 (5 bases). This CDR3 is built from 12 residues. V dropped 3 bases and J dropped 6 bases, with 6 bases sitting between them.

This clonotype was seen ten or more times. The chain links TRBV2 to TRBJ1-1; D gene uncertain. In germline, CDR1 is SNHLY, CDR2 FYNNEI. The CDR3 consists of 13 residues. Between the trimmed V and J ends, which lost 7 bases and 1 base, there was a span of 10 bases. The CDR3 nucleotides are TGTGCCAGCAATGGGATTACGAACACTGAAGCTTTCTTT. Its translation: CASNGITNTEAFF.

V is TRBV24-1 and J is TRBJ2-3, with 11 bases fitting TRBD2. Germline V gives CDR1 KGHDR, CDR2 SFDVKD. V lost 3 bases, J lost 5 bases, and 9 bases stayed unmatched. The CDR3 runs 17 residues. The DNA for the CDR3 is TGTGCCACCAGTGATCCACCCTTAGCGGGGGGGTTAGATACGCAGTATTTT. Encoded protein: CATSDPPLAGGLDTQYF.

This clonotype was picked up many times. This sequence joins TRBV2 and TRBJ1-1; D remains ambiguous. This CDR3 is built from 14 residues. The germline gives CDR1 SNHLY, CDR2 FYNNEI. V was trimmed by 6 bases and J by 2 bases, leaving 13 bases between them. The CDR3 nucleotides are TGTGCCAGCAGCGCTCAATTGTCAAACACTGAAGCTTTCTTT. Protein: CASSAQLSNTEAFF.

This clonotype came up many times. This chain links TRBV28 with TRBJ1-6, with D unresolved. V was clipped by 4 bases and J by 4 bases, with 8 bases between them. CDR1 MDHEN and CDR2 SYDVKM come from the germline V gene. CDR3 length: 14 residues. DNA of the CDR3: TGTGCCAGCAGTTATGACGGTTATAATTCACCCCTCCACTTT. This sequence encodes CASSYDGYNSPLHF.

This clonotype occurred many times. The chain employs TRBV28 and TRBJ1-5, with a tentative D call TRBD1 (5 bases). CDR3 size: 17 residues. V was pared by 3 bases and J by 1 base, with 16 bases between. The germline gives CDR1 MDHEN, CDR2 SYDVKM. The CDR3 sequence is CASSFWQGRGSNQPQHF. Here the CDR3 DNA reads TGTGCCAGCAGTTTCTGGCAGGGAAGGGGCAGCAATCAGCCCCAGCATTTT.

At least ten counts were recorded for this clonotype. This chain joins TRBV28 and TRBJ2-1, with D uncertain. The CDR3 totals 17 residues. Looked up from germline, CDR1 is MDHEN and CDR2 is SYDVKM. The V end lost 6 bases, the J end lost 5 bases, and 23 bases lay between the germline ends. CDR3 sequence reads: CASSLMGSANPNNEQFF. Here the CDR3 DNA reads TGTGCCAGCAGCCTCATGGGGTCGGCCAACCCAAACAATGAGCAGTTCTTC.

This clonotype was seen ten or more times. The rearrangement links TRBV6-2 or TRBV6-3 to TRBJ2-5; the match to TRBD2 covers 7 bases. The CDR3 has 19 residues. The V segment lost 0 bases and the J segment 5 bases; nucleotides outside the gene matches: 18. The germline gives CDR1 MNHEY, CDR2 SVGEGT. This CDR3 reads CASSYSWWVAGHLMETQYF. The CDR3 nucleotides are TGTGCCAGCAGTTACTCCTGGTGGGTAGCGGGTCACCTGATGGAGACCCAGTACTTC.

This clonotype was recorded at least ten times. The chain recombines TRBV20-1 with TRBJ2-7, with TRBD1 identical over 9 bases. This CDR3 has 14 residues. Germline V gene sequence: CDR1 DFQATT, CDR2 SNEGSKA (reference sequence). Losses at the gene ends were 6 bases for V and 3 bases for J; bases not matched to a gene: 9. The CDR3: CSAQGAVGGYEQYF. CDR3 DNA: TGCAGTGCACAGGGGGCGGTCGGTGGCTACGAGCAGTACTTC.

This clonotype came up many times. This chain uses TRBV3-1 with TRBJ2-5; 10 positions match TRBD2. With 7 bases clipped from V and 5 bases from J, the junction kept 10 bases outside the gene matches. The CDR3 extends over 15 amino acids. The germline CDR1 and CDR2 sequences are LGHDT and YNNKEL (reference sequence). CDR3 in amino acids: CASTPSGGTGETQYF. Here the CDR3 DNA reads TGTGCCAGCACCCCTAGCGGGGGTACGGGGGAGACCCAGTACTTC.

This clonotype was detected many times. This sequence is one base from a far larger clone and is likely a read error. This chain joins TRBV28 and TRBJ1-1; D is unresolved. CDR1 is MDHEN and CDR2 is SYDVKM in the germline V gene. The CDR3 runs 11 residues. Here the CDR3 DNA reads TGTGCCAGCAGTTTGAACCCTGAAGCTTTCTTT. Its translation is CASSLNPEAFF.

There are many counts of this clonotype. The chain couples TRBV20-1 to TRBJ2-7, with unresolved D. CDR1 is DFQATT and CDR2 is SNEGSKA in the germline V gene (reference sequence). The CDR3 covers 14 residues. The V end lost 3 bases, the J end lost 4 bases, and 16 bases lay between the germline ends. The CDR3 here is CSASIPAQRYEQYF. The CDR3, as DNA: TGCAGTGCTAGTATCCCCGCTCAGAGGTACGAGCAGTACTTC.

The sample holds a few counts of this clonotype. The chain recombines TRBV6-9 with TRBJ2-7; perhaps TRBD1 as D (5 bases). The V end lost 3 bases, the J end lost 3 bases, and 9 bases lay between the germline ends. This CDR3 has 13 residues. The germline CDR1 and CDR2 sequences are MNHGY and SVAAGI. CDR3 amino acids: CASSYTDSYEQYF. CDR3 DNA sequence: TGTGCCAGCAGTTACACCGACAGCTACGAGCAGTACTTC.

This clonotype has a handful of counts. One end of the junction is discordant with germline, which a read error may explain. The gene calls are TRBV4-1 and TRBJ1-1; possibly TRBD1 for D (6 bases). This CDR3 is 14 amino acids long. Germline CDR1 and CDR2: MGHRA and YSYEKL. The CDR3, as DNA: TGCGCCAGCAGTCAAGAGGGGGTGGGCACTGAAGCTTTCTTT. Translation: CASSQEGVGTEAFF.

This clonotype occurred many times. The chain employs TRBV11-2 and TRBJ1-1, with D perhaps matching TRBD1 (6 bases). The CDR3 extends over 15 amino acids. Germline loops: CDR1 SGHAT, CDR2 FQNNGV. Trimming took 2 bases from V and 1 from J, leaving 11 bases between them. The CDR3 spells CASSLMAGANTEAFF. CDR3 DNA sequence: TGTGCCAGCAGCTTAATGGCAGGGGCGAACACTGAAGCTTTCTTT.

This chain connects TRBV7-2 to TRBJ2-6; tentative D call: TRBD2 (6 bases). This CDR3 has 15 residues. In germline, CDR1 is SGHTA, CDR2 FQGNSA. V lost 5 bases, J lost 2 bases, and 10 bases lay in between. The CDR3 DNA follows: TGTGCCAGCAGCCAGGGAGGCCCTGGGGCCAACGTCCTGACTTTC. It translates to CASSQGGPGANVLTF.

The chain has TRBV13 and TRBJ1-1; D is ambiguous. Trimming took 4 bases from V and 7 from J, leaving 13 bases between them. Per germline, CDR1 PRHDT and CDR2 FYEKMQ (reference sequence). This CDR3 contains 13 residues. The CDR3 protein is CASSSTPVDEAFF. CDR3 nucleotide sequence: TGTGCCAGCAGCTCAACCCCAGTGGATGAAGCTTTCTTT.

This clonotype was observed a handful of times. The chain links TRBV5-4 to TRBJ2-3; unclear D gene. The CDR3 is 14 amino acids. Germline V gene data show CDR1 as SGHNT and CDR2 as YYREEE (reference sequence). Trimming took 4 bases from V and 2 from J, leaving 11 bases between them. In DNA form, the CDR3 reads TGTGCCAGCAGCCAAGATATCCTCACAGATACGCAGTATTTT. Protein: CASSQDILTDTQYF. Full variable domain (outside the CDR3, taken from reference TRBV5-4 and TRBJ2-3): ETGVTQSPTHLIKTRGQQVTLRCSSQSGHNTVSWYQQALGQGPQFIFQYYREEENGRGNFPPRFSGLQFPNYSSELNVNALELDDSALYLCASSQDILTDTQYFGPGTRLTVL.

This clonotype came up many times. The chain is built from TRBV28 and TRBJ2-7; 11 bases agree with TRBD2. V lost 7 bases, J lost 3 bases, and 8 bases stayed unmatched. The CDR3 loop spans 15 amino acids. CDR1 and CDR2 (germline): MDHEN, SYDVKM. This CDR3 reads CASISSGTSGYEQYF. The DNA of the CDR3 is TGTGCCAGCATCTCCTCCGGGACTAGCGGCTACGAGCAGTACTTC.

The rearrangement joins TRBV15 to TRBJ1-6; weak D call: TRBD1 (5 bases). V lost 3 bases and J lost 14, with 11 bases in between. The CDR3 has 12 residues. CDR1 LNHNV and CDR2 YYDKDF come from the germline V gene (reference sequence). In DNA form, the CDR3 reads TGTGCCACCAGCAGTCGCGGGACGACCCTCCACTTT. It specifies CATSSRGTTLHF. The full variable domain, its missing parts supplied by reference TRBV15 and TRBJ1-6, is DAMVIQNPRYQVTQFGKPVTLSCSQTLNHNVMYWYQQKSSQAPKLLFHYYDKDFNNEADTPDNFQSRRPNTSFCFLDIRSPGLGDTAMYLCATSSRGTTLHFGNGTRLTVT.

This clonotype was recorded many times. The chain carries TRBV6-2 or TRBV6-3 and TRBJ1-1; a possible D gene is TRBD1 (5 bases). Germline-derived CDR1 and CDR2 are MNHEY and SVGEGT. Trimming took off 7 bases at V and 2 bases at J, with 17 bases between the two ends. The CDR3 consists of 15 residues. CDR3 residues: CASTQRRGLNTEAFF. The CDR3 region has the DNA TGTGCCAGCACTCAACGGCGGGGACTTAACACTGAAGCTTTCTTT.

This clonotype was found a few times. This rearrangement joins TRBV6-1 to TRBJ1-1; D not resolved. Germline CDR1 and CDR2: MNHNS and SASEGT. V lost 5 bases to trimming and J lost 1 base, with 8 bases between them. The CDR3 covers 13 residues. DNA of the CDR3: TGTGCCAGCAGTATGGGCCCGAACACTGAAGCTTTCTTT. This translates into CASSMGPNTEAFF.

This clonotype was seen repeatedly, ten times or more. The DNA for the CDR3 is TGCGCCAGCGAGCCCCAAGGGAACAATGAGCAGTTCTTC. The encoded protein is CASEPQGNNEQFF. V and J are TRBV5-1 and TRBJ2-1; D ambiguous. V lost 7 bases, J lost 5 bases, and 13 bases lay in between. The length of the CDR3 is 13 residues. Germline CDR1 SGHRS, CDR2 YFSETQ.

This clonotype was seen ten or more times. The chain uses TRBV10-3 and TRBJ2-7, with TRBD2 matching over 9 bases. Germline V gene sequence: CDR1 ENHRY, CDR2 SYGVKD. V lost 5 bases to trimming and J lost 6 bases; unmatched junction nucleotides: 5. The CDR3 is 13 residues long. The CDR3 DNA reads as TGTGCCATCAGTTCTGCGGGGGGGTTCGAGCAGTACTTC. As protein: CAISSAGGFEQYF.